This T cell receptor (beta chain) derives from a study of Tregs in tolerant kidney transplant recipients. Study outcomes and limitations: This study did not directly address biological reproducibility.

Generated by immunoSEQ multiplex PCR, the TCRdb table keeps only in-frame clones and is missing some. The sample lists about 240,000 clones, 80% to 85% seen once, with 0.5% to 0.65% in the top ten. On this clone itself: Antigen: not known.

Trimming left V 3 bases short and J 4 bases short, with 12 bases between. Germline assignment: CDR1 SGHVS and CDR2 FNYEAQ. The CDR3 consists of 15 residues. This receptor was taken from a human donor in good health. The V gene is TRBV7-6, the J gene TRBJ1-4, with a possible D match to TRBD1 (5 bases). Input material: CD4+ T cells from blood. This chain's CDR3 is CASSLPGLRNEKLFF. The CDR3 DNA sequence: TGTGCCAGCAGCTTGCCGGGACTTCGTAATGAAAAACTGTTTTTT.